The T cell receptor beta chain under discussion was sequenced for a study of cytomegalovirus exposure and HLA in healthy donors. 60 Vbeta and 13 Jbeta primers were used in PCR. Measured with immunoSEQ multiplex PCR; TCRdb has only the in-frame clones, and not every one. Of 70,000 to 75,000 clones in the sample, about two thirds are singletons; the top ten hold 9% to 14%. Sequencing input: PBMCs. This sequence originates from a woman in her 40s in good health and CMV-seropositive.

The CDR3 bases are TGCGCCAGCAGCCAGGGACAAGAAGATGGCTACACCTTC. Protein product: CASSQGQEDGYTF. The chain uses TRBV5-1 and TRBJ1-2, with D perhaps matching TRBD1 (6 bases). From germline, CDR1 is SGHRS and CDR2 YFSETQ. The CDR3 spans 13 residues. Between the trimmed V and J ends, which lost 4 bases and 6 bases, there was a span of 13 bases.